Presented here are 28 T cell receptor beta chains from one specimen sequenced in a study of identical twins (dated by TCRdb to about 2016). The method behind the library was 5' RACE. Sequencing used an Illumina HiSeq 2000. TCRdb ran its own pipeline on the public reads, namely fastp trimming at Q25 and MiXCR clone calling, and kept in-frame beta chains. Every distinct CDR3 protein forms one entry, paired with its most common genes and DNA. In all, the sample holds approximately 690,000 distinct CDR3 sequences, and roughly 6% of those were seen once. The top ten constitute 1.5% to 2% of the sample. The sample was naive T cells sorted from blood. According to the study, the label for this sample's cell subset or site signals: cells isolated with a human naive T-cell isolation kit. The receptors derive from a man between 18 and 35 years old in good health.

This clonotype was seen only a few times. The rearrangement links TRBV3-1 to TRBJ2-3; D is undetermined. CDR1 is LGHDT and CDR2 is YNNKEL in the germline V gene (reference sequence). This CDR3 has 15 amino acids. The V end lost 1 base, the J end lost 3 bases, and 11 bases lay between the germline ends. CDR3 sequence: CASSQAPQRTDTQYF. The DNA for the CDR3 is TGTGCCAGCAGCCAAGCCCCGCAGAGGACAGATACGCAGTATTTT.

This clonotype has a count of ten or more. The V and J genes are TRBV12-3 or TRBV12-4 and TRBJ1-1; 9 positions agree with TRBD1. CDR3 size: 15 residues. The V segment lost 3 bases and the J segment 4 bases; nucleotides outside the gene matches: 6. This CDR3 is CASSFHRGPGTEAFF. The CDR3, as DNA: TGTGCCAGCAGTTTTCACAGGGGGCCGGGCACTGAAGCTTTCTTT.

The CDR3 coding sequence is TGTGCCAGCAGTTCCGCGGGACTAGCATCCGGTGAGCAGTTCTTC. Its protein is CASSSAGLASGEQFF. V and J are TRBV6-2 or TRBV6-3 and TRBJ2-1, with TRBD2 matching over 9 bases. Germline CDR1 reads MNHEY; CDR2 reads SVGEGT. The ends lost 4 bases at V and 9 bases at J; junction bases unmatched: 10. This CDR3 has 15 amino acids.

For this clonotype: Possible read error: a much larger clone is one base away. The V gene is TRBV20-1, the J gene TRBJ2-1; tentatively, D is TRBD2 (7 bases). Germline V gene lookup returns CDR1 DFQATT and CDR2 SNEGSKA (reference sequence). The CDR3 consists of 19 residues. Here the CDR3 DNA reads TGCAGTGCTGGAGATGTTGAGGGAAGAGGGGGGGGCTCCTACAATGAGCAGTTCTTC. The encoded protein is CSAGDVEGRGGGSYNEQFF.

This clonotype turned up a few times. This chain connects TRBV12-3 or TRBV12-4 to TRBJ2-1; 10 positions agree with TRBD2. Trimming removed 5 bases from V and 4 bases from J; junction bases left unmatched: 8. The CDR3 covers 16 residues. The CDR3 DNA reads TGTGCCAGCAGTCTGCTGAGCGGGAGGGGTTACAATGAGCAGTTCTTC. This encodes CASSLLSGRGYNEQFF.

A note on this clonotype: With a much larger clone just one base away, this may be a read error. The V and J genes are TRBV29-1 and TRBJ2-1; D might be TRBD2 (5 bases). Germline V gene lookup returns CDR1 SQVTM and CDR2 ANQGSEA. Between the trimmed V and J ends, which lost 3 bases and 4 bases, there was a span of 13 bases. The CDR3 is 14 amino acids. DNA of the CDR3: TGCAGCGTTGACAGTCTAGCCTGGTACAATGAGCAGTTCTTC. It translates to CSVDSLAWYNEQFF.

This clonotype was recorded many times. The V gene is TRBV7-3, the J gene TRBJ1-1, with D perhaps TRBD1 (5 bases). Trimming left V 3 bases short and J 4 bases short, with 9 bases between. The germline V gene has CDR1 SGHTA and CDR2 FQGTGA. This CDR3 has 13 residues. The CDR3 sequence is CASSFQGSTEAFF. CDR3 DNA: TGTGCCAGCAGCTTTCAGGGAAGCACTGAAGCTTTCTTT. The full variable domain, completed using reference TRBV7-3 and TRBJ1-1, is GAGVSQTPSNKVTEKGKYVELRCDPISGHTALYWYRQSLGQGPEFLIYFQGTGAADDSGLPNDRFFAVRPEGSVSTLKIQRTERGDSAVYLCASSFQGSTEAFFGQGTRLTVV.

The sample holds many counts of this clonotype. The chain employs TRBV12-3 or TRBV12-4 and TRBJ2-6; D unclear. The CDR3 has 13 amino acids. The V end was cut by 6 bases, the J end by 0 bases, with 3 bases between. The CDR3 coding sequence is TGTGCCAGCAGATACTCTGGGGCCAACGTCCTGACTTTC. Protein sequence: CASRYSGANVLTF.

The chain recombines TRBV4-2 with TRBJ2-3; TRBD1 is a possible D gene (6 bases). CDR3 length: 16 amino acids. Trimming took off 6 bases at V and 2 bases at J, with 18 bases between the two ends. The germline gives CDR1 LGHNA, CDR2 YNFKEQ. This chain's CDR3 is CASSPTGDKTTDTQYF. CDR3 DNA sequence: TGTGCCAGCAGTCCGACAGGAGACAAGACCACAGATACGCAGTATTTT.

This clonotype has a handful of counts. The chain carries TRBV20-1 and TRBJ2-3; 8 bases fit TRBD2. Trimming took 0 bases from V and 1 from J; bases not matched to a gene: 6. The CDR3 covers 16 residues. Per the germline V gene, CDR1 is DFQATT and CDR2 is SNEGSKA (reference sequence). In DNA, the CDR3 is TGCAGTGCTAGAGATCTTCCGGGAGGGCGCACAGATACGCAGTATTTT. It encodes CSARDLPGGRTDTQYF.

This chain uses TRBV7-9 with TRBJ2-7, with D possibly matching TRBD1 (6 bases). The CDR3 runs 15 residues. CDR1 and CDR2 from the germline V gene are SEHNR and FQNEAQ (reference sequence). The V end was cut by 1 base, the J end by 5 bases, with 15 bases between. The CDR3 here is CASSLVAGVANEQYF. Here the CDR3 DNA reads TGTGCCAGCAGCTTAGTGGCAGGGGTGGCTAACGAGCAGTACTTC.

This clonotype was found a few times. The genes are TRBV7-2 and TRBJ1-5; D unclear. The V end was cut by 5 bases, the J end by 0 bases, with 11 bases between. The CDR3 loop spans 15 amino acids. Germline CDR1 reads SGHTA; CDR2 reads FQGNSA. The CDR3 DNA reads TGTGCCAGCAGCGCGACACCTTATAGCAATCAGCCCCAGCATTTT. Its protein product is CASSATPYSNQPQHF. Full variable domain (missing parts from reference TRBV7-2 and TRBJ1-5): GAGVSQSPSNKVTEKGKDVELRCDPISGHTALYWYRQSLGQGLEFLIYFQGNSAPDKSGLPSDRFSAERTGGSVSTLTIQRTQQEDSAVYLCASSATPYSNQPQHFGDGTRLSIL.

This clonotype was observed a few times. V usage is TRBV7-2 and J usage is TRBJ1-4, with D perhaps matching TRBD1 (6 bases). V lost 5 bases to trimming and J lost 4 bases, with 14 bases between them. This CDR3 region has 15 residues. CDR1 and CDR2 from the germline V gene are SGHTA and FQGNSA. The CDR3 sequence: CASSQTGQFNEKLFF. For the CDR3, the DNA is TGTGCCAGCAGCCAGACCGGACAGTTTAATGAAAAACTGTTTTTT.

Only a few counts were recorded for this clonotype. The CDR3 loop reads CASSLMGRGHTEAFF. CDR3 bases: TGTGCCAGCAGTTTAATGGGCAGGGGCCATACTGAAGCTTTCTTT. V and J are TRBV12-3 or TRBV12-4 and TRBJ1-1; D might be TRBD1 (6 bases). The V gene lost 2 bases and the J gene lost 5 bases, with 15 bases spanning the gap. The CDR3 totals 15 residues.

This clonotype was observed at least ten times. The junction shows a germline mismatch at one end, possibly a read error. The CDR3 bases are TGCAGCGGACGGACAGGGGTCCCCTACGAGCTGTACTTC. Amino acids: CSGRTGVPYELYF. The rearrangement links TRBV29-1 to TRBJ2-7; 9 bases fit TRBD1. Germline-derived CDR1 and CDR2 are SQVTM and ANQGSEA. The CDR3 totals 13 residues.

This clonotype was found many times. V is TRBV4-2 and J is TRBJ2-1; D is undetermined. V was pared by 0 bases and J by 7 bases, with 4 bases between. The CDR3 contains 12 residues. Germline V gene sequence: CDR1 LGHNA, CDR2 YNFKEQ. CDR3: CASSQERNEQFF. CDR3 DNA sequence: TGTGCCAGCAGCCAAGAACGGAATGAGCAGTTCTTC.

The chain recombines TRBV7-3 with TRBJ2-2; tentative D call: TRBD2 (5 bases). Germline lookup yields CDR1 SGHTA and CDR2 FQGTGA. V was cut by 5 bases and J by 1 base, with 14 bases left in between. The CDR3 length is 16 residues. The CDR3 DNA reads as TGTGCCAGCAGCGCCCACGGGGTGGGGAACACCGGGGAGCTGTTTTTT. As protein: CASSAHGVGNTGELFF.

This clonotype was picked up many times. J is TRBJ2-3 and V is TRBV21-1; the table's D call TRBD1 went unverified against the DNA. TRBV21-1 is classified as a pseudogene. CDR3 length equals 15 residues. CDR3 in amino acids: CASISPGGCTDTQYF. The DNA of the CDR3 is TGTGCCAGCATCTCTCCAGGGGGCTGCACAGATACGCAGTATTTT.

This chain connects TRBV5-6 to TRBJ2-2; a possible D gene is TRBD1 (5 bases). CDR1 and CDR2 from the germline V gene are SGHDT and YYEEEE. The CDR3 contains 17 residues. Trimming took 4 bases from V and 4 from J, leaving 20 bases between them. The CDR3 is CASSTQTEVVATGELFF. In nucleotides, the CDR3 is TGTGCCAGCAGCACTCAGACAGAGGTGGTAGCCACCGGGGAGCTGTTTTTT.

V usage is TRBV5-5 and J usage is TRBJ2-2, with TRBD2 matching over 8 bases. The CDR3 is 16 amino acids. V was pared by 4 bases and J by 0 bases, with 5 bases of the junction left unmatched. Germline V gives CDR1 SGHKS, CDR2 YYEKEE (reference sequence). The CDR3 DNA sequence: TGTGCCAGCAGCCAACTAGCGGAGGCGAACACCGGGGAGCTGTTTTTT. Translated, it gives CASSQLAEANTGELFF.

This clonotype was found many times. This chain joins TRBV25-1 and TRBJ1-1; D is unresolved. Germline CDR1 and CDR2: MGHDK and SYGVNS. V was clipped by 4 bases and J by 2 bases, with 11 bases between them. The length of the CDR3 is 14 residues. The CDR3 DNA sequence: TGTGCCAGCAGTGTCCCCCCAGGTAACACTGAAGCTTTCTTT. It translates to CASSVPPGNTEAFF. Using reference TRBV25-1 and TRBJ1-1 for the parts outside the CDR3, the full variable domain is EADIYQTPRYLVIGTGKKITLECSQTMGHDKMYWYQQDPGMELHLIHYSYGVNSTEKGDLSSESTVSRIRTEHFPLTLESARPSHTSQYLCASSVPPGNTEAFFGQGTRLTVV.

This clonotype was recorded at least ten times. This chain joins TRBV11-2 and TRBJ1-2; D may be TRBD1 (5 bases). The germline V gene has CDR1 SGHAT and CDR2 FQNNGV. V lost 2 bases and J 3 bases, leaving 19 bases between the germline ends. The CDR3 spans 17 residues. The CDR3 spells CASSLFGSGVGYYGYTF. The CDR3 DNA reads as TGTGCCAGCAGCTTATTTGGCTCGGGGGTGGGGTACTATGGCTACACCTTC. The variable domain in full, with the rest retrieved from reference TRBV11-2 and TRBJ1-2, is EAGVAQSPRYKIIEKRQSVAFWCNPISGHATLYWYQQILGQGPKLLIQFQNNGVVDDSQLPKDRFSAERLKGVDSTLKIQPAKLEDSAVYLCASSLFGSGVGYYGYTFGSGTRLTVV.

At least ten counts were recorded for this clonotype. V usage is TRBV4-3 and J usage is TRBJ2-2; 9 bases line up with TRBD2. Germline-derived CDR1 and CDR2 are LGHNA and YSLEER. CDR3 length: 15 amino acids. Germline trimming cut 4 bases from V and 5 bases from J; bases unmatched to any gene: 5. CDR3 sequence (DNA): TGCGCCAGCAGCCCTCTAGCGGGACCAACCGGGGAGCTGTTTTTT. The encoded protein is CASSPLAGPTGELFF.

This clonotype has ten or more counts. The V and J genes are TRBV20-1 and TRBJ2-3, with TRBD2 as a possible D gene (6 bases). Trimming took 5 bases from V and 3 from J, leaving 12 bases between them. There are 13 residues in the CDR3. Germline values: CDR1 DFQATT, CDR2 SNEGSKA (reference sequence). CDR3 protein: CSAAPRETDTQYF. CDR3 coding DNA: TGCAGTGCTGCCCCCCGGGAGACAGATACGCAGTATTTT.

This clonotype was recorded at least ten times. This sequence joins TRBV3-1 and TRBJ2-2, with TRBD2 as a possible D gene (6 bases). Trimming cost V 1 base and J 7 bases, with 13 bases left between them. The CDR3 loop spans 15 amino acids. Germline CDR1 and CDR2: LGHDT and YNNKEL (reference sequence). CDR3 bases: TGTGCCAGCAGCCAAGTTGGGCTAGCGATCGGGGAGCTGTTTTTT. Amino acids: CASSQVGLAIGELFF.

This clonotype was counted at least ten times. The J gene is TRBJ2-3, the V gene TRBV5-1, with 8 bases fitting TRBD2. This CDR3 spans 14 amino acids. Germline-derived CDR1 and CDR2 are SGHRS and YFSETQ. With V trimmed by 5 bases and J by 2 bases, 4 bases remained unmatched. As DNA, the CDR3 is TGCGCCAGCAGTTGGGGACTAGACACAGATACGCAGTATTTT. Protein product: CASSWGLDTDTQYF.

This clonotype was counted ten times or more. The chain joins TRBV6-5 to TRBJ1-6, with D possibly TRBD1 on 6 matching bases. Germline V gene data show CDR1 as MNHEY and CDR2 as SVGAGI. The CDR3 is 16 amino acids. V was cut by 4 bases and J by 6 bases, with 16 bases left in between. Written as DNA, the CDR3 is TGTGCCAGCAGTTCCAGCTCCGACAGGTTTAATTCACCCCTCCACTTT. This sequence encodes CASSSSSDRFNSPLHF.

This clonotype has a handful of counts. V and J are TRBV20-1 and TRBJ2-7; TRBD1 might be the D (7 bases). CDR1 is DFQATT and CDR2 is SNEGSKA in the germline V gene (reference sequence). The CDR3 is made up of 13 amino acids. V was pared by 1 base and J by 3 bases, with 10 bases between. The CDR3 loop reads CSARAGDSYEQYF. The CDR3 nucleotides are TGCAGTGCTAGAGCGGGGGACAGCTACGAGCAGTACTTC.